The source of this T cell receptor beta chain is a study of tumor-infiltrating lymphocytes in primary liver carcinoma. Study overall: Those enrolled were patients of both sexes, who were aged 30 to 69 years. Points from the study as a whole: Relative to tumor region pairs, the tumor-adjacent and tumor-blood pairs showed overlap that was lower.

Co-extracted RNA and DNA came from around 18-30 mg of unsorted bulk tissue. Among the patients, all had chronic HBV infection and none had been treated. A word on this clonotype: Antigen: not known.

Reverse transcription of roughly 470 ng total RNA with a constant-region primer produced TCR beta cDNA. Three nested multiplex PCR rounds, a slightly modified ARM-PCR method, built the TCR beta libraries. TCRdb re-analysed the multiplex PCR reads in MiXCR, keeping a single row per CDR3 protein. The table records 35,000 to 50,000 distinct CDR3 sequences, roughly 73% of them present only once. Input material: tumor-adjacent normal liver tissue. The receptor comes from a woman in her twenties or thirties with primary liver carcinoma and hepatitis B virus infection.

The CDR3 region is CASSHLEAGGGELFF. The CDR3 DNA reads TGCGCCAGCAGCCACCTAGAGGCGGGGGGCGGGGAGCTGTTTTTT. The rearrangement uses TRBV4-3 and TRBJ2-2; TRBD2 matches at 8 bases. V lost 3 bases to trimming and J lost 7 bases; unmatched junction nucleotides: 7. Germline V gene data show CDR1 as LGHNA and CDR2 as YSLEER. The CDR3 runs 15 residues.